The 21 T cell receptor beta chains given below trace back to one sample, sequenced in a study of long-term antiretroviral therapy in people with HIV (dated by TCRdb to 2022 to 2024). The immunoSEQ hsTCRB v3.0 assay was used at survey level resolution to sequence the TRB variable region. The table comes from immuneACCESS by way of TCRdb, which keeps in-frame sequences with V and J called. Part of the clones is missing from these tables; in studies checked, under half for an unresolved V gene and the rest for unknown reasons. The sample records fewer than 35,000 clones, approximately 85% of which are singletons. The ten most abundant clones make up approximately 4.7% of the sample. Specimen: unsorted PBMCs, collected about 3.4 years after starting antiretroviral therapy. The receptors were gathered from a man aged 18 to 35 with HIV.

For the CDR3, the DNA is TGTGCCAGCAGCTTAACGCCAGAGGGGGCGAGCTACACCTTC. It encodes CASSLTPEGASYTF. The rearrangement uses TRBV7-3 and TRBJ1-2; 7 positions agree with TRBD1. The CDR3 loop spans 14 amino acids. The V and J ends lost 0 bases and 9 bases, in that order; junction bases with no gene match: 7. CDR1 and CDR2 from the germline V gene are SGHTA and FQGTGA.

The J gene is TRBJ2-1, the V gene TRBV10-3; 9 bases map to TRBD2. J gave up 6 bases and V 5 bases, and 8 bases lay outside the gene matches. Germline assignment: CDR1 ENHRY and CDR2 SYGVKD. The CDR3 is 15 residues long. CDR3 region: CAISYASGIPNEQFF. The CDR3 region has the DNA TGTGCCATCAGTTACGCTAGCGGGATCCCCAATGAGCAGTTCTTC.

V usage is TRBV7-3 and J usage is TRBJ2-3; D is perhaps TRBD2 (5 bases). Trimming left V 5 bases short and J 2 bases short, with 14 bases between. The CDR3 extends over 15 amino acids. The germline V gene encodes CDR1 SGHTA and CDR2 FQGTGA. Here the CDR3 reads CASSPSGGLTDTQYF. The CDR3 nucleotides are TGTGCCAGCAGCCCGAGCGGAGGCCTCACAGATACGCAGTATTTT.

This chain uses TRBV11-2 with TRBJ2-7; D ambiguous. CDR1 and CDR2 from the germline V gene are SGHAT and FQNNGV. This CDR3 has 11 amino acids. V was trimmed by 5 bases and J by 4 bases, leaving 6 bases between them. This chain's CDR3 is CASSPAYEQYF. The DNA for the CDR3 is TGTGCCAGCAGCCCCGCTTACGAGCAGTACTTC.

This clone was seen a handful of times. This chain joins TRBV4-1 and TRBJ2-7; D not resolved. Per germline, CDR1 MGHRA and CDR2 YSYEKL. The CDR3 consists of 15 residues. The ends were cut back, 0 bases at V and 0 bases at J, with 9 bases in the middle. The CDR3 reads CASSQDKGSSYEQYF. The CDR3 region has the DNA TGCGCCAGCAGCCAAGATAAGGGTAGCTCCTACGAGCAGTACTTC.

The chain joins TRBV5-6 to TRBJ2-2; 12 bases are a match to TRBD2. CDR3 length: 17 residues. Trimming removed 0 bases from V and 4 bases from J; junction bases left unmatched: 4. The germline CDR1 and CDR2 sequences are SGHDT and YYEEEE. CDR3 loop: CASSLATSGGLTGELFF. CDR3 sequence (DNA): TGTGCCAGCAGCTTGGCGACTAGCGGGGGCCTCACCGGGGAGCTGTTTTTT.

V usage is TRBV4-3 and J usage is TRBJ2-7; D remains unclear. Per the germline V gene, CDR1 is LGHNA and CDR2 is YSLEER. V gave up 0 bases and J gave up 0 bases, with 9 bases separating them. The CDR3 sequence is 15 residues long. The CDR3 reads CASSQDRSASYEQYF. In DNA form, the CDR3 reads TGCGCCAGCAGCCAAGATAGGTCCGCCTCCTACGAGCAGTACTTC.

The chain links TRBV5-1 to TRBJ2-2; TRBD2 matches at 11 bases. V shed 1 base and J 0 bases; nucleotides not matched to a gene: 5. Germline V lookup: CDR1 SGHRS, CDR2 YFSETQ. The CDR3 extends over 18 amino acids. This CDR3 is CASSLKLAGVSNTGELFF. CDR3 coding DNA: TGCGCCAGCAGCTTGAAACTAGCGGGAGTCTCGAACACCGGGGAGCTGTTTTTT.

This clone is a singleton in its sample. The chain carries TRBV6-6 and TRBJ2-3; perhaps TRBD1 as D (6 bases). The CDR3 extends over 13 amino acids. V lost 4 bases to trimming and J lost 10 bases, with 15 bases between them. CDR1 and CDR2 from the germline V gene are MNHNY and SVGAGI (reference sequence). The CDR3 DNA reads TGTGCCAGCAGTTTTCGGAAGGGGGAAGCGCAGTATTTT. Encoded protein: CASSFRKGEAQYF.

The gene calls are TRBV28 and TRBJ2-1, with 9 bases identical to TRBD2. This CDR3 contains 16 residues. Per germline, CDR1 MDHEN and CDR2 SYDVKM. The V segment lost 4 bases and the J segment 4 bases; nucleotides outside the gene matches: 8. The DNA of the CDR3 is TGTGCCAGCAGTTCCTCCAGGGCGGGAGGGTACAATGAGCAGTTCTTC. It specifies CASSSSRAGGYNEQFF.

This clone occurred once. This chain uses TRBV4-1 with TRBJ2-1; 11 bases map to TRBD2. This CDR3 comprises 16 residues. Germline V gene data show CDR1 as MGHRA and CDR2 as YSYEKL. V lost 4 bases to trimming and J lost 5 bases; unmatched junction nucleotides: 7. CDR3 residues: CASSPLTGLADNEQFF. Written as DNA, the CDR3 is TGCGCCAGCAGCCCCCTCACGGGACTAGCGGACAATGAGCAGTTCTTC.

This chain uses TRBV5-1 with TRBJ1-2; TRBD1 is a possible D gene (5 bases). The V and J ends lost 2 bases and 4 bases respectively, with 12 bases between them. The CDR3 is made up of 14 amino acids. Germline V gene sequence: CDR1 SGHRS, CDR2 YFSETQ. CDR3 bases: TGCGCCAGCAGCTTCGACGGGGGAGCCTATGGCTACACCTTC. Protein sequence: CASSFDGGAYGYTF.

The chain recombines TRBV9 with TRBJ2-5; weak D call: TRBD2 (7 bases). V lost 3 bases, J lost 3 bases, and 18 bases lay in between. Germline-derived CDR1 and CDR2 are SGDLS and YYNGEE. The CDR3 sequence is 16 residues long. DNA of the CDR3: TGTGCCAGCAGCGCAAGCCGGGGGCTAGCGGAAGAGACCCAGTACTTC. Its translation is CASSASRGLAEETQYF.

CDR3 sequence (DNA): TGTGCCAGCAGCCCATGGGCGGAGAGACCCTCCTACGAGCAGTACTTC. Its translation: CASSPWAERPSYEQYF. The chain joins TRBV14 to TRBJ2-7; D remains unclear. The CDR3 is 16 residues long. Germline values: CDR1 SGHDN, CDR2 FVKESK. The V end lost 4 bases, the J end lost 0 bases, and 16 bases lay between the germline ends.

The gene calls are TRBV7-9 and TRBJ2-3; D ambiguous. The V gene's germline CDR1 is SEHNR and CDR2 FQNEAQ (reference sequence). The CDR3 is 12 residues long. V lost 7 bases and J 0 bases, leaving 5 bases between the germline ends. The CDR3 sequence: CASTWSTDTQYF. For the CDR3, the DNA is TGTGCCAGCACATGGAGCACAGATACGCAGTATTTT.

This chain's CDR3 is CASSLLSGSSGNTIYF. Here the CDR3 DNA reads TGCGCCAGCAGCCTCCTCTCGGGGAGCTCTGGAAACACCATATATTTT. The chain has TRBV4-1 and TRBJ1-3; D unresolved. V was shortened by 4 bases and J by 0 bases, with 13 bases between the two germline ends. This CDR3 is built from 16 residues. From germline, CDR1 is MGHRA and CDR2 YSYEKL.

The V and J genes are TRBV19 and TRBJ1-1; the match to TRBD1 covers 7 bases. CDR3 length: 12 residues. V shed 8 bases, J shed 4 bases, and the junction held 4 bases outside the gene matches. The germline V gene has CDR1 LNHDA and CDR2 SQIVND (reference sequence). The CDR3, as DNA: TGTGCCAGTTGGGACAGTTCCACTGAAGCTTTCTTT. Translated, it gives CASWDSSTEAFF.

This clone was seen more than once but under ten times. CDR3 DNA sequence: TGTGCCAGCGGGGACTCCCTCGGGGAGCAGTTCTTC. The encoded protein is CASGDSLGEQFF. The chain employs TRBV2 and TRBJ2-1, with D tentatively TRBD2 (6 bases). This CDR3 contains 12 residues. Between the trimmed V and J ends, which lost 8 bases and 10 bases, there was a span of 15 bases. Germline values: CDR1 SNHLY, CDR2 FYNNEI.

The gene calls are TRBV9 and TRBJ2-1, with TRBD2 as a possible D gene (5 bases). The CDR3 is made up of 15 amino acids. The V and J ends lost 1 base and 4 bases respectively, with 12 bases between them. Per germline, CDR1 SGDLS and CDR2 YYNGEE. As DNA, the CDR3 is TGTGCCAGCAGCGTATATGGGAGCCGGTACAATGAGCAGTTCTTC. Amino acid sequence: CASSVYGSRYNEQFF.

The chain carries TRBV19 and TRBJ1-4, with TRBD1 matching 9 bases. CDR1 is LNHDA and CDR2 is SQIVND in the germline V gene (reference sequence). The CDR3 runs to 14 residues. The J segment lost 8 bases and the V segment lost 6 bases, leaving 7 bases of the junction unmatched. The chain's CDR3 is CASSGTGRGEKLFF. The CDR3 coding sequence is TGTGCCAGTAGCGGGACAGGGCGGGGGGAAAAACTGTTTTTT.

The V call is TRBV10-3, the J call TRBJ2-7; D is unresolved. CDR1 ENHRY and CDR2 SYGVKD come from the germline V gene. CDR3 length equals 13 residues. V was pared by 3 bases and J by 3 bases, with 9 bases between. The CDR3 coding sequence is TGTGCCATCAGTGACCCGGTTCACTACGAGCAGTACTTC. It specifies CAISDPVHYEQYF.